This T cell receptor beta chain comes out of a study of post-analysis software for immune sequencing data. As for the study in general: The disease courses spanned relapsing-remitting, secondary progressive and progressive-relapsing forms of multiple sclerosis. Study results and limitations: Five or six TRBV segments, TRBV5-6, TRBV5-1 and TRBV20-1 among them, were found more frequent in patients than controls. Relative to controls, patients with multiple sclerosis showed significantly lower normalized Chao1 diversity.

Losses at the gene ends were 0 bases for V and 3 bases for J; bases not matched to a gene: 8. Germline V gene data show CDR1 as MNHEY and CDR2 as SVGAGI. The CDR3 runs 18 residues. This clonotype was seen a few times. Antigen unknown. Unique molecular identifiers featured in each of the TCR beta cDNA libraries. TCRdb recomputed calls from the PCR reads with MiXCR, one row per CDR3 protein. This table holds almost 700,000 distinct CDR3 sequences, more than 50% found once. The chain carries TRBV6-5 and TRBJ2-4, with TRBD2 identical over 10 bases. The receptor was isolated from a girl aged 2 to 9 with multiple sclerosis. Sequencing was performed on blood. The CDR3 DNA reads as TGTGCCAGCAGTTACTCGGCCGTTAGCGGGGGGATCAAAAACATTCAGTACTTC. It encodes CASSYSAVSGGIKNIQYF.